A selection of T cell receptor beta chains follows, all from one sample in a study of regulatory T cells in long-lasting Graves disease. MiXCR was run by TCRdb on the multiplex PCR reads, yielding one entry per CDR3 protein. The table records around 500,000 distinct CDR3 sequences, 15% to 20% of them present only once. This sample was also put to use in a study of T cells in Graves' hyperthyroidism and ophthalmopathy.

Source: peripheral blood mononuclear cells (PBMCs), taken at new diagnosis, from a patient treated with antithyroid drugs. These receptor sequences come from a woman aged 40-60 years with Graves disease. Both conserved end residues are part of each CDR3. Each record gives: D gene, V gene, J gene, clone size, CDR3 DNA, CDR3 protein. D genes are given only for firm matches. Rows may omit the clone size; those that give it use once, few, many or a size class.

TRBD1	TRBV7-6	TRBJ2-7	many	TGTGCCAGCAGCCTCAATCGGGGAGACAGGGGAACCTACGAGCAGTACTTC	CASSLNRGDRGTYEQYF
TRBD1	TRBV20-1	TRBJ1-1	.	TGCAGTATGGGACAGGTTGGGGGGAACACTGAAGCTTTCTTT	CSMGQVGGNTEAFF
.	TRBV4-2	TRBJ1-1	.	TGTGCCAGCAGCCAAGATCTGACTCTAATCGGGACTGAAGCTTTCTTT	CASSQDLTLIGTEAFF
.	TRBV3-1	TRBJ2-3	many	TGTGCCAGCAGTCCGAGGTTAGATACGCAGTATTTT	CASSPRLDTQYF
TRBD2	TRBV9	TRBJ2-4	few	TGTGCCAGCAGCGCCGAGGGCAGCGGGGGAACCAAAAACATTCAGTACTTC	CASSAEGSGGTKNIQYF
TRBD2	TRBV10-1	TRBJ2-7	many	TGCGCCAGCAGTGAGTCAGGACTAGCGGGGAGTCACGAGCAGTACTTC	CASSESGLAGSHEQYF
.	TRBV2	TRBJ1-6	.	TGTGCCAGCACCCACAGGGATAATTCACCCCTCCACTTT	CASTHRDNSPLHF
.	TRBV7-9	TRBJ1-1	.	TGTGCCAGCAGCTTGAGGGAGGGCACTGAAGCTTTCTTT	CASSLREGTEAFF
.	TRBV6-1	TRBJ2-1	many	TGTGCCAGCAGTGGGTGGGGCAACTACAATGAGCAGTTCTTC	CASSGWGNYNEQFF
TRBD1	TRBV5-1	TRBJ2-2	.	TGCGCCAGCAGCCAGGGACAGGGGACGGGCACCGGGGAGCTGTTTTTT	CASSQGQGTGTGELFF
.	TRBV5-1	TRBJ2-3	few	TGCGCCAGCAGCTTGGATTCCCTTAGTGCTATAGCGGCCCGAACCCCCGATACGCAGTATTTT	CASSLDSLSAIAARTPDTQYF
.	TRBV5-8	TRBJ2-2	.	TGTGCCAGCAGCTCGGCCGGGGGGCGAACCGGGGAGCTGTTTTTT	CASSSAGGRTGELFF
.	TRBV11-3	TRBJ2-1	many	TGTGCCAGCAGCTTAGAGGGGCACGAGCAGTTCTTC	CASSLEGHEQFF
.	TRBV2	TRBJ2-5	many	TGTGCCAGCAGTGCCGATTTAGGAGAGACCCAGTACTTC	CASSADLGETQYF
TRBD1	TRBV5-4	TRBJ1-2	.	TGTGCCAGCAGCTGGGACAGGGCAGACTATGGCTACACCTTC	CASSWDRADYGYTF
TRBD2	TRBV19	TRBJ2-7	once	TGTGCCAGCCAGAAGCGGGGGGGCGTGTACGAGCAGTACTTC	CASQKRGGVYEQYF
TRBD1	TRBV5-4	TRBJ2-5	.	TGTGCCAGCAGCTCCCCCCCGACAGGGGGAATGGAGACCCAGTACTTC	CASSSPPTGGMETQYF
.	TRBV12-3/TRBV12-4	TRBJ2-3	many	TGTGCCAGCACCTACGGACTGAATACGCAGTATTTT	CASTYGLNTQYF
TRBD1	TRBV6-5	TRBJ2-7	few	TGTGCCAGCAGTTTTCGGGACAGCTCCTACGAGCAGTACTTC	CASSFRDSSYEQYF
.	TRBV9	TRBJ2-1	.	TGTGCCAGCAGCGTAGGGGTTAGCGGTAACAATGAGCAGTTCTTC	CASSVGVSGNNEQFF
.	TRBV2	TRBJ2-5	few	TGTGCCAGCACTTGGATGGGTGAGACCCAGTACTTC	CASTWMGETQYF
TRBD1	TRBV29-1	TRBJ2-7	few	TGCAGCGTTGTCAAAGGGGGCAAACCCCCCTACGAGCAGTACTTC	CSVVKGGKPPYEQYF
.	TRBV4-1	TRBJ1-5	few	TGCGCCAGCAGCCAAGAGAGGGGGGGCGGCCTCGGGAGCAATCAGCCCCAGCATTTT	CASSQERGGGLGSNQPQHF
.	TRBV19	TRBJ1-3	.	TGTGCCAGTAGTATAGAGACCTCTGGAAACACCATATATTTT	CASSIETSGNTIYF
.	TRBV5-1	TRBJ2-7	many	TGCGCCAGCAGCTGGGGACCAAATTCCTACGAGCAGTACTTC	CASSWGPNSYEQYF
.	TRBV19	TRBJ2-7	few	TGTGCCAGTAGTATACACGGGGCCTCCTACGAGCAGTACTTC	CASSIHGASYEQYF
.	TRBV9	TRBJ1-2	.	TGTGCCAGCAGCGTAGAAACAGGAACTAACTATGGCTACACCTTC	CASSVETGTNYGYTF
.	TRBV5-1	TRBJ2-7	.	TGCGCCAGCAGCCCGGGAAACGGGTTTTACGAGCAGTACTTC	CASSPGNGFYEQYF
.	TRBV7-3	TRBJ2-2	many	TGTGCCAGCAGTACCGGTGGGGGGGGGCCATTGACCGGGGAGCTGTTTTTT	CASSTGGGGPLTGELFF
.	TRBV5-1	TRBJ2-1	many	TGCGCCAGCAGCTTGCCGGATCTCAGGGTTAATGAGCAGTTCTTC	CASSLPDLRVNEQFF
.	TRBV5-1	TRBJ1-3	few	TGCGCCAGCAGCTTGGAGGAGGGGTCTGGAAACACCATATATTTT	CASSLEEGSGNTIYF
TRBD2	TRBV19	TRBJ2-5	.	TGTGCCAGTAGGAAACAACTAGCGGGGGCCCTGTACTTC	CASRKQLAGALYF
.	TRBV24-1	TRBJ2-1	few	TGTGCCACCAGTGGGGCCGGGGAGGGGGCCTACAATGAGCAGTTCTTC	CATSGAGEGAYNEQFF
TRBD1	TRBV12-3/TRBV12-4	TRBJ1-5	.	TGTGCCAGCAGTCTCCACTATAACAGGGGGGGAAAGAGCAATCAGCCCCAGCATTTT	CASSLHYNRGGKSNQPQHF
.	TRBV18	TRBJ2-4	.	TGTGCCAGCTCACGGCCGGGCGGGTCCAAAAACATTCAGTACTTC	CASSRPGGSKNIQYF
.	TRBV18	TRBJ1-5	.	TGTGCCAGCTCACCAGAGACACTTTATAGCAATCAGCCCCAGCATTTT	CASSPETLYSNQPQHF
TRBD1	TRBV20-1	TRBJ1-1	many	TGCAGTGCTAGTTCGCCGAGGACAGGGGGGAACACTGAAGCTTTCTTT	CSASSPRTGGNTEAFF
TRBD1	TRBV20-1	TRBJ1-2	few	TGCAGTGCTAGAGATGAGGGGACAGGTTTACCCCTCGGCTACACCTTC	CSARDEGTGLPLGYTF
TRBD1	TRBV28	TRBJ2-7	.	TGTGCCAGCAGCCCGGGACAGGGGATTATGAGCTCCTACGAGCAGTACTTC	CASSPGQGIMSSYEQYF
.	TRBV2	TRBJ2-1	many	TGTGCCAGCAAGGGGAGAGAGGTCAATGAGCAGTTCTTC	CASKGREVNEQFF
.	TRBV2	TRBJ1-6	many	TGTGCCAGCAGTGAAAGGGGGACGAATTCACCCCTCCACTTT	CASSERGTNSPLHF
.	TRBV20-1	TRBJ2-5	.	TGCAGTGCTAGCCCTTTTGAGACCCAGTACTTC	CSASPFETQYF
TRBD1	TRBV15	TRBJ1-2	.	TGTGCCACCAGCAGAGGCGTCGGACAGGGGGCGGGTGGCTACACCTTC	CATSRGVGQGAGGYTF
TRBD1	TRBV5-1	TRBJ1-1	many	TGCGCCAGCAGCCAGACAGGGGTGGTGACTGAAGCTTTCTTT	CASSQTGVVTEAFF
TRBD1	TRBV24-1	TRBJ2-7	few	TGTGCCACCAGTGATTTGCGGGGTCGGGACAGGGATCGCTACGAGCAGTACTTC	CATSDLRGRDRDRYEQYF
.	TRBV10-3	TRBJ2-7	many	TGTGCCATCAGTGAAGACTTTTCAACCTCCTACGAGCAGTACTTC	CAISEDFSTSYEQYF
TRBD2	TRBV6-1	TRBJ2-1	few	TGTGCCAGCAGCCGTGGACTAGCGGGGTTTGGTAATGAGCAGTTCTTC	CASSRGLAGFGNEQFF
TRBD1	TRBV2	TRBJ1-4	many	TGTGCCAGCAGTGTGGACAGGACCGATGAAAAACTGTTTTTT	CASSVDRTDEKLFF
.	TRBV19	TRBJ2-7	few	TGTGCCAGTAGTCCCGGGGGAAGCTACGAGCCGTACTTC	CASSPGGSYEPYF
TRBD2	TRBV6-4	TRBJ2-1	.	TGTGCCAGCAGTGACTCTAGCGGGGGGGCCCATGAGCAGTTCTTC	CASSDSSGGAHEQFF
.	TRBV3-1	TRBJ2-4	many	TGTGCCAGCAGTCCCGGGATGGGTATCATTCAGTACTTC	CASSPGMGIIQYF
TRBD1	TRBV6-9	TRBJ2-2	.	TGTGCCAGCAGTTACTCCACAGGGGTGATCGGGGAGCTGTTTTTT	CASSYSTGVIGELFF
.	TRBV6-1	TRBJ1-1	.	TGTGCCAGCACTCGCGCCGCGAACACTGAAGCTTTCTTT	CASTRAANTEAFF
.	TRBV5-7	TRBJ1-3	.	TGTGCCAGCAGCTACCTCGGACGGGACCTAGATGGAAACACCATATATTTT	CASSYLGRDLDGNTIYF
.	TRBV6-5	TRBJ1-5	.	TGTGCCAGCAGTGCCACGTTGAATCAGCCCCAGCATTTT	CASSATLNQPQHF
.	TRBV29-1	TRBJ2-1	.	TGCAGCGTTGATAGGCCTCGGACGCGGGGCTACAATGAGCAGTTCTTC	CSVDRPRTRGYNEQFF
.	TRBV7-3	TRBJ2-2	many	TGTGCCAGCAGCTTACGGACAGTCGCGAACACCGGGGAGCTGTTTTTT	CASSLRTVANTGELFF
.	TRBV4-1	TRBJ1-4	.	TGCGCCAGCAGCCAAGTGAGGGTTAGTGAAAAACTGTTTTTT	CASSQVRVSEKLFF
.	TRBV12-3/TRBV12-4	TRBJ2-1	few	TGTGCCAGCAGCCTAACTAGTATTAAGGACAATGAGCAGTTCTTC	CASSLTSIKDNEQFF
.	TRBV28	TRBJ2-7	many	TGTGCCAGCAGCATCGGGAACAGTGCCTACGAGCAGTACTTC	CASSIGNSAYEQYF